The clone carrying this T cell receptor (beta chain) was observed at least ten times. Its antigen is not known. RNA transcripts provided the source from which TCR beta CDR3 regions were amplified. Using the HTBI primer set, a first-round RT-PCR was run on the TCR CDR3. TCRdb itself ran the multiplex PCR reads through MiXCR, one entry per CDR3 protein. The data hold about 720,000 distinct CDR3 sequences, with roughly a sixth observed a single time. V was cut by 1 base and J by 5 bases, with 8 bases left in between. This CDR3 is 13 amino acids long. Germline V gene data show CDR1 as SGHNT and CDR2 as YENEEA. These data originate in a study of T cells in Graves' hyperthyroidism and ophthalmopathy. Study overall: Peripheral blood was acquired at first diagnosis, ahead of any therapy whatsoever. Study outcomes and limitations: In the blood, most expanded thyroid clonotypes above 0.001 appeared as well.

Hyperthyroidism had been newly diagnosed in patients aged 18 to 65, and its duration was under 2 months. Exclusions: uncontrolled infection, other autoimmune disease, pregnancy, lactation. This chain links TRBV11-3 with TRBJ1-1; D call uncertain. This receptor was obtained from a woman aged 45-60 years with Graves' hyperthyroidism that later progressed to Graves' ophthalmopathy. The sample taken for sequencing was blood. CDR3 DNA: TGTGCCAGCAGCTTAGCCTTCGGGACTGAAGCTTTCTTT. This sequence encodes CASSLAFGTEAFF.